This T cell receptor (beta chain) was observed in a study of blood T cells in healthy people across ages. Whole-study context: Every two T cells gave about one barcoded beta molecule via template switching. Study results and caveats: Age advanced and TCR beta diversity per million T cells fell, roughly linearly.

Trimming shortened V by 0 bases and J by 2 bases, and 8 bases separated the two germline ends. CDR1 and CDR2 from the germline V gene are LGHDT and YNNKEL (reference sequence). This CDR3 contains 14 residues. The second PCR ran about 6 to 11 cycles with a sample-barcoded 5' primer and J-beta primers. Each CDR3 protein gets one entry after TCRdb re-called the 5' RACE reads with MiXCR. The sample records approximately 1.5 million distinct CDR3 sequences, roughly a third being singletons. Comments on this clonotype: Its antigen remains unknown.

Sample donors were healthy Caucasian individuals that came from Russia, aged roughly 6 to 90. The receptor's source is a woman in her 30s in good health. The source material was blood. V and J are TRBV3-1 and TRBJ2-7; D unclear. This chain's CDR3 is CASSQDGAPYEQYF. DNA for the CDR3: TGTGCCAGCAGCCAAGACGGAGCGCCCTACGAGCAGTACTTC.